One T cell receptor beta chain is described in this entry. The CDR3 totals 15 residues. The germline V gene encodes CDR1 LGHDT and CDR2 YNNKEL (reference sequence). With V trimmed by 2 bases and J by 5 bases, 9 bases remained unmatched. Per the study methods: Reference gene primer amplification gave estimated nucleated cell counts. Sequencing used immunoSEQ multiplex PCR; TCRdb keeps in-frame clones, though not all of them. From that table come the V and J calls and clone size; the DNA was used to work out D and trimming. The sample lists 90,000 to 140,000 clones; roughly four fifths were seen once. The entry originates in a study of blood T cell repertoires in COVID-19. About the study: Samples representing acute and convalescent COVID-19 were sourced from the United States, Italy and Spain.

This chain links TRBV3-1 (or the pseudogene TRBV3-2) with TRBJ2-7; 7 bases align to TRBD1. This receptor was identified in an elderly woman with acute or convalescent COVID-19. Sequencing used peripheral blood. Here the CDR3 DNA reads TGTGCCAGCAGCCAACCTAGAGGGGGCATCAACGAGCAGTACTTC. Translation gives CASSQPRGGINEQYF.